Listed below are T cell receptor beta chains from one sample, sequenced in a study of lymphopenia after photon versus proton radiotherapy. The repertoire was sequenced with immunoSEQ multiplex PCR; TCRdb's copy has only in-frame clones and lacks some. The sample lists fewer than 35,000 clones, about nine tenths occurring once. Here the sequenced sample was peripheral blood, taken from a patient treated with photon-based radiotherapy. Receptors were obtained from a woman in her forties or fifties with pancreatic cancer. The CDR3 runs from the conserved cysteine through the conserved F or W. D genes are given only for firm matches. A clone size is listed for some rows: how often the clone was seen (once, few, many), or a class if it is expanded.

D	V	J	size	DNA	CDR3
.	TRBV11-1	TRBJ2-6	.	TGTGCCAGCAGCTTAGAGAAACCCGACTACAACTCTGGGGCCAACGTCCTGACTTTC	CASSLEKPDYNSGANVLTF
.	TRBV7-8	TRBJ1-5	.	TGTGCCAGCAGCTTAGGTTCGGGCAGTGGATTATCTTGGCCCCAGCATTTT	CASSLGSGSGLSWPQHF
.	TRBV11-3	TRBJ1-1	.	TGTGCCAGCAGCTCCCCCCGGTCCCCAGAAGCTTTCTTT	CASSSPRSPEAFF
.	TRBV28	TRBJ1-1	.	TGTGCCAGCAACCCTACGGGACTTGCGGAAGCTTTCTTT	CASNPTGLAEAFF
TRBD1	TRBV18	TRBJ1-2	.	TGTGCCAGCTCAGCCGGGACAGGTCCTAACTATGGCTACACCTTC	CASSAGTGPNYGYTF
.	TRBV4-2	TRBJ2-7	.	TGTGCCAGCAGCCAAGGGGAACTTACCTACGAGCAGTACTTC	CASSQGELTYEQYF
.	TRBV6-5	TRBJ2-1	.	TGTGCCAGCAGTACAGGCGGGGGCACCTACAATGAGCAGTTCTTC	CASSTGGGTYNEQFF
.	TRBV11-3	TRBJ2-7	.	TGTGCCAGCAGCTTAGGGGGTCCGGCAGGTGGTTTCGACGAGCAGTACTTC	CASSLGGPAGGFDEQYF
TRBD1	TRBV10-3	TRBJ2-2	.	TGTGCCATCAGTGATCGCCGAGCTAAGACAGGGCTCAACACCGGGGAGCTGTTTTTT	CAISDRRAKTGLNTGELFF
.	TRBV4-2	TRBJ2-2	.	TGTGCCAGCACCAACCAGGGGGGGAGGGCGAACACCGGGGAGCTGTTTTTT	CASTNQGGRANTGELFF
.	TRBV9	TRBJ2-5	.	TGTGCCAGCAGCCCCCAAAGCAGGGCCCAAGAGACCCAGTACTTC	CASSPQSRAQETQYF
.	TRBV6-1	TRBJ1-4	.	TGTGCCAGCAGTGATGGCGGGGAGAAACTGTTTTTT	CASSDGGEKLFF
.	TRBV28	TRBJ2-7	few	TGTGCCAGCGCCTATGAGACAGGAAACTACGAGCAGTACTTC	CASAYETGNYEQYF
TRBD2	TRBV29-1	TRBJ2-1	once	TGCAGCGTTGTACCCCGGGCGGGAGGGGCCCAGCAGTTCTTC	CSVVPRAGGAQQFF
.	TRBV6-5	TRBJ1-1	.	TGTGCCAGCAGACGGATGACCAGGGGTAATACTGAAGCTTTCTTT	CASRRMTRGNTEAFF
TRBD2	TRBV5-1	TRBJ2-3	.	TGCGCCAGCAGCCCAGCGGGAGGGGCAGATACGCAGTATTTT	CASSPAGGADTQYF
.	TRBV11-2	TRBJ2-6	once	TGTGCCAGCAGCGCTCTCTCTGGGGCCAACGTCCTGACTTTC	CASSALSGANVLTF
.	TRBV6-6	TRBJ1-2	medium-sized	TGTGCCAGCAGTTACAGAGGTGGCTACACCTTC	CASSYRGGYTF
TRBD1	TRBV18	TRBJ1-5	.	TGTGCCAGCTCACCATTTGGACGACAGGGGGCTAGCAATCAGCCCCAGCATTTT	CASSPFGRQGASNQPQHF
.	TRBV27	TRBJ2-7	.	TGTGCCAGCAGTTCCCGGGCGGATGGTTCCTACGAGCAGTACTTC	CASSSRADGSYEQYF
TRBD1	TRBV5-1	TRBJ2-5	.	TGCGCCAGCAGCGGACAGGGCCTCCGAGAGACCCAGTACTTC	CASSGQGLRETQYF
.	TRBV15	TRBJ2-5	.	TGTGCCACCAGCAAACAGGGTTTACCCCAGTACTTC	CATSKQGLPQYF
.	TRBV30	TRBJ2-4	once	TGTGCCTGGAGTGAGGGGACGAACAACATTCAGTACTTC	CAWSEGTNNIQYF
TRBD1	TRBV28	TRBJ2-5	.	TGTGCCAGCAGTTTCAGCACAGGGGGGACAGAGACCCAGTACTTC	CASSFSTGGTETQYF
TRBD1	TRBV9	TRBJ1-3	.	TGTGCCAGCAGCGGACCGGGACAGGTGGGGAACACCATATATTTT	CASSGPGQVGNTIYF
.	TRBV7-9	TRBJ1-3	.	TGTGCCAGCAGCCAAGACAGCTCTGGAAACACCATATATTTT	CASSQDSSGNTIYF
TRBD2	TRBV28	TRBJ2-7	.	TGTGCCAGCACCCCTGCCGGGACTAGCGGGCACTACGAGCAGTACTTC	CASTPAGTSGHYEQYF